This passage covers 13 T cell receptor beta chains from one sample sequenced in a study of blood T cell repertoires in COVID-19. Only in-frame clones appear in the TCRdb table, and some are missing; sequencing was by immunoSEQ multiplex PCR. The table shows over 150,000 clones, with 80% to 85% occurring only once. Sequenced input: peripheral blood. The receptors were sampled from a man aged 18 to 29 with active or convalescent COVID-19.

For the CDR3, the DNA is TGTGCCAGCAGCTACGGACAGGGGTTGAACACTGAAGCTTTCTTT. Translating it yields CASSYGQGLNTEAFF. The rearrangement uses TRBV7-9 and TRBJ1-1; TRBD1 matches 9 bases. Germline trimming cut 4 bases from V and 0 bases from J; bases unmatched to any gene: 3. Germline V CDR1 and CDR2: SEHNR, FQNEAQ (reference sequence). The CDR3 sequence is 15 residues long. Based on the CDR3 plus reference TRBV7-9 and TRBJ1-1, the full variable domain is DTGVSQNPRHKITKRGQNVTFRCDPISEHNRLYWYRQTLGQGPEFLTYFQNEAQLEKSRLLSDRFSAERPKGSFSTLEIQRTEQGDSAMYLCASSYGQGLNTEAFFGQGTRLTVV.

This sequence joins TRBV13 and TRBJ1-2; weak D call: TRBD1 (6 bases). The CDR3 length is 14 residues. The V and J ends lost 4 bases and 4 bases respectively, with 13 bases between them. Germline-derived CDR1 and CDR2 are PRHDT and FYEKMQ (reference sequence). CDR3 bases: TGTGCCAGCAGCTCGTTAACAGGGAGCTATGGCTACACCTTC. Translation: CASSSLTGSYGYTF.

J is TRBJ1-1 and V is TRBV20-1; no definite D call. The V end was cut by 6 bases, the J end by 10 bases, with 15 bases between. The CDR3 runs 11 residues. Per germline, CDR1 DFQATT and CDR2 SNEGSKA (reference sequence). The CDR3 here is CSAQNPRGAFF. The CDR3, as DNA: TGCAGTGCGCAGAACCCCCGAGGAGCTTTCTTT.

The V call is TRBV6-5, the J call TRBJ2-1, with 8 bases identical to TRBD2. The CDR3 sequence is 15 residues long. With V trimmed by 6 bases and J by 0 bases, 4 bases remained unmatched. CDR1 and CDR2 from the germline V gene are MNHEY and SVGAGI. CDR3 bases: TGTGCCAGCAGCCGAAGCGGGAGCTCCTACAATGAGCAGTTCTTC. Translation gives CASSRSGSSYNEQFF.

This rearrangement joins TRBV7-9 to TRBJ1-2, with D maybe TRBD1 (5 bases). V lost 5 bases, J lost 6 bases, and 16 bases lay in between. The germline V gene has CDR1 SEHNR and CDR2 FQNEAQ (reference sequence). The CDR3 is 14 amino acids. The CDR3, as DNA: TGTGCCAGCAGCCCGGGAGGGACTGACGATGGCTACACCTTC. Amino acid sequence: CASSPGGTDDGYTF.

The rearrangement uses TRBV9 and TRBJ2-3, with D tentatively TRBD2 (6 bases). The CDR3 extends over 16 amino acids. The germline V and J ends were trimmed by 1 base and 3 bases, with 15 bases remaining between them. Germline V gene lookup returns CDR1 SGDLS and CDR2 YYNGEE. In nucleotides, the CDR3 is TGTGCCAGCAGCGTACCCCTTGGGCTAGCGACAGATACGCAGTATTTT. It encodes CASSVPLGLATDTQYF.

The chain carries TRBV6-2 or TRBV6-3 and TRBJ2-5, with 13 bases identical to TRBD2. The CDR3 length is 17 residues. V shed 2 bases, J shed 2 bases, and the junction held 5 bases outside the gene matches. The germline CDR1 and CDR2 sequences are MNHEY and SVGEGT. The DNA of the CDR3 is TGTGCCAGCAGTTACGAAAGGACTAGCGGGAGTCAAGAGACCCAGTACTTC. Its translation: CASSYERTSGSQETQYF.

This clone was seen a handful of times. The chain recombines TRBV5-8 with TRBJ2-1; possible D gene TRBD2, 5 bases. The length of the CDR3 is 14 residues. V lost 1 base to trimming and J lost 3 bases, with 8 bases between them. The germline gives CDR1 SGHTS, CDR2 YDEGEE. The CDR3 DNA reads TGTGCCAGCAGCTTGTCGGGGAGCTACAATGAGCAGTTCTTC. Translation gives CASSLSGSYNEQFF.

The chain carries TRBV18 and TRBJ2-7; the D gene is possibly TRBD1 (5 bases). Germline V gene lookup returns CDR1 KGHSH and CDR2 LQKENI. Trimming removed 1 base from V and 5 bases from J, with 12 bases in between. CDR3 length: 14 residues. The CDR3 nucleotides are TGTGCCAGCTCACCACAGGGGTTTCGCGACGAGCAGTACTTC. This translates into CASSPQGFRDEQYF.

The chain recombines TRBV12-3 or TRBV12-4 with TRBJ2-7; the D gene is possibly TRBD1 (5 bases). The length of the CDR3 is 11 residues. V was cut by 5 bases and J by 5 bases, with 7 bases left in between. The CDR3 DNA reads as TGTGCCAGCAGTGGGGCCGACGAGCAGTACTTC. Its translation: CASSGADEQYF.

The gene calls are TRBV3-1 (or the pseudogene TRBV3-2) and TRBJ1-1; 11 nucleotides align to TRBD1. Germline CDR1 reads LGHDT; CDR2 reads YNNKEL (reference sequence). The CDR3 sequence is 14 residues long. Trimming took 4 bases from V and 4 from J; bases not matched to a gene: 2. CDR3 region: CASSPDRGPTEAFF. CDR3 nucleotides: TGTGCCAGCAGCCCGGACAGGGGGCCCACTGAAGCTTTCTTT.

This clone was found once. CDR3 in DNA: TGTGCCAGCATTCGGACAGGGGTGAATGAGCAGTTCTTC. Translating gives CASIRTGVNEQFF. The gene calls are TRBV2 and TRBJ2-1; TRBD1 aligns across 9 bases. Germline CDR1 SNHLY, CDR2 FYNNEI. Unmatched junction bases numbered 5, after V lost 7 bases and J lost 7 bases. The CDR3 covers 13 residues.

This clone turned up a few times. The chain has TRBV7-6 and TRBJ2-2, with 16 positions matching TRBD2. This CDR3 spans 18 amino acids. Germline CDR1 and CDR2: SGHVS and FNYEAQ. The V gene end was trimmed by 3 bases and the J gene end by 4 bases; junction bases not matched to a gene: 5. CDR3 DNA sequence: TGTGCCAGCAGCTTGGGACTAGCGGGGGGGCCGGGCACCGGGGAGCTGTTTTTT. This codes for CASSLGLAGGPGTGELFF. The complete variable domain, with remaining parts taken from reference TRBV7-6 and TRBJ2-2, reads GAGVSQSPRYKVTKRGQDVALRCDPISGHVSLYWYRQALGQGPEFLTYFNYEAQQDKSGLPNDRFSAERPEGSISTLTIQRTEQRDSAMYRCASSLGLAGGPGTGELFFGEGSRLTVL.